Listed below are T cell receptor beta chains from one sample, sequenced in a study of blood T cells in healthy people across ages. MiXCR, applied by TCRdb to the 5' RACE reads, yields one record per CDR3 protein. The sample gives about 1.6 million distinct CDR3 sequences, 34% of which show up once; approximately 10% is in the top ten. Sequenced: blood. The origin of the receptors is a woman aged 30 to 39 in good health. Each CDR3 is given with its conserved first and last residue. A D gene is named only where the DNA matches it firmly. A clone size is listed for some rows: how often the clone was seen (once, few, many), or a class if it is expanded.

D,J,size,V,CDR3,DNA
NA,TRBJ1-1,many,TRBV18,CASSPRGGGSNTEAFF,TGTGCCAGCTCACCCCGAGGGGGGGGAAGTAACACTGAAGCTTTCTTT
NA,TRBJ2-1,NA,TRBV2,CASSEASVISGEQFF,TGTGCCAGCAGTGAAGCCAGCGTAATTAGTGGTGAGCAGTTCTTC
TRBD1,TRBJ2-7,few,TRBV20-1,CSAPPPGTGDYEQYF,TGCAGTGCTCCCCCTCCCGGGACAGGGGATTACGAGCAGTACTTC
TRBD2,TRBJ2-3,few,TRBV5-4,CASGKTSGTDTQYF,TGCGCCAGCGGCAAGACTAGCGGCACAGATACGCAGTATTTT
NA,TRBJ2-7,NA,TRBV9,CASSVGASDARYF,TGTGCCAGCAGCGTAGGAGCCTCGGACGCGAGGTACTTC
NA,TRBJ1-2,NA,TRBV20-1,CSASLPLANYGYTF,TGCAGTGCTTCACTTCCATTAGCTAACTATGGCTACACCTTC
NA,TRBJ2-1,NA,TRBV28,CASRTTRNEQFF,TGTGCCAGCAGGACGACTCGCAATGAGCAGTTCTTC
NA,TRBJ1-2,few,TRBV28,CASSLEQSNYGYTF,TGTGCCAGCAGTTTGGAACAATCTAACTATGGCTACACCTTC
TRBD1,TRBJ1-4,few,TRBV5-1,CASTLGQGRGLSEKLFF,TGCGCCAGCACCTTGGGACAGGGGAGAGGTCTTAGCGAAAAACTGTTTTTT
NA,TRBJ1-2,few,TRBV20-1,CSAGRDSSGYTF,TGCAGTGCTGGGCGGGACTCCTCTGGCTACACCTTC
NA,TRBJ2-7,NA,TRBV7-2,CASSPRGGAGVGEQYF,TGTGCCAGCAGCCCGAGGGGGGGGGCGGGAGTGGGCGAGCAGTACTTC
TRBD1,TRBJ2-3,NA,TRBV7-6,CASSWDRGRGTDTQYF,TGTGCCAGCAGCTGGGACAGGGGTCGGGGCACAGATACGCAGTATTTT
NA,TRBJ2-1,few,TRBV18,CASSPSGGRVSLYNEQFF,TGTGCCAGCTCACCTTCTGGCGGCCGAGTCAGCCTATACAATGAGCAGTTCTTC
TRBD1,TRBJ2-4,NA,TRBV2,CASSPETGEAIQYF,TGTGCCAGCAGCCCAGAGACAGGGGAGGCCATTCAGTACTTC
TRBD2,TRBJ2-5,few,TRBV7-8,CASGSGTSKETQYF,TGTGCCAGCGGCAGCGGGACTAGTAAAGAGACCCAGTACTTC
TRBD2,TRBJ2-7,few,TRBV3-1,CASSQGRTSGYEQYF,TGTGCCAGCAGCCAAGGAAGGACTAGCGGGTACGAGCAGTACTTC
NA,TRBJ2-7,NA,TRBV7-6,CASSAVPRGRFPSGYEQYF,TGTGCCAGCAGCGCAGTTCCCCGGGGGCGCTTCCCCTCGGGGTACGAGCAGTACTTC
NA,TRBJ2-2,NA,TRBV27,CASSLSDSLRVYTGELFF,TGTGCCAGCAGTTTATCAGACAGTCTTCGGGTGTATACCGGGGAGCTGTTTTTT
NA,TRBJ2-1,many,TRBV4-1,CASSHASGYNEQFF,TGCGCCAGCAGCCATGCCTCTGGGTACAATGAGCAGTTCTTC
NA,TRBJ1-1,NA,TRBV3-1,CASSPVLEMNTEAFF,TGTGCCAGCAGCCCCGTCTTGGAGATGAACACTGAAGCTTTCTTT
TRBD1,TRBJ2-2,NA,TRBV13,CASSSTGGRGTGELFF,TGTGCCAGCAGCTCCACCGGCGGCAGGGGGACCGGGGAGCTGTTTTTT
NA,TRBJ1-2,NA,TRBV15,CATSRELRDRVYGYTF,TGTGCCACCAGCAGAGAATTACGGGACCGAGTCTATGGCTACACCTTC
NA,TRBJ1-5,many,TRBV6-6,CASSQQGPNQPQHF,TGTGCCAGCAGTCAACAGGGACCCAATCAGCCCCAGCATTTT
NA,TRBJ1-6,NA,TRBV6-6,CASRAEGSYNSPLHF,TGTGCCAGCAGAGCAGAGGGCTCCTATAATTCACCCCTCCACTTT
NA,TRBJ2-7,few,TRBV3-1,CASSQAPAAYEQYF,TGTGCCAGCAGCCAAGCCCCCGCGGCCTACGAGCAGTACTTC
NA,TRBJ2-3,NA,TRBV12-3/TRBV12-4,CASSLGQFGTDTQYF,TGTGCCAGCAGCCTAGGACAATTCGGCACAGATACGCAGTATTTT
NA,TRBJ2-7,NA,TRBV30,CAWSGSGSYEQYF,TGTGCCTGGAGTGGGTCAGGGTCCTACGAGCAGTACTTC
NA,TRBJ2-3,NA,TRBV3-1,CASSQRAGRTDTQYF,TGTGCCAGCAGCCAGCGCGCGGGCCGCACAGATACGCAGTATTTT
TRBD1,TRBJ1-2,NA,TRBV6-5,CAGSSGGSGNYAYTF,TGTGCCGGCAGTTCAGGGGGCTCGGGGAACTATGCCTACACCTTC
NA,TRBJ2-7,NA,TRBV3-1,CASSLDWRSYEQYF,TGTGCCAGCAGCCTCGACTGGAGATCATACGAGCAGTACTTC
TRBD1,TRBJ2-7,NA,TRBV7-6,CASSARDRGAEQYF,TGTGCCAGCAGCGCCCGGGACAGGGGGGCCGAGCAGTACTTC
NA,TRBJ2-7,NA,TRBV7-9,CASSFLFGEQYF,TGTGCCAGCAGCTTCCTTTTCGGCGAGCAGTACTTC
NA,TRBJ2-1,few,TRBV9,CASSSRDSYNEQFF,TGTGCCAGCAGTTCGAGGGACTCCTACAATGAGCAGTTCTTC
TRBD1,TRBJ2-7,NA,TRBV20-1,CSAPSTGVVVGSYEQYF,TGCAGTGCTCCTTCGACAGGGGTTGTAGTAGGCTCCTACGAGCAGTACTTC
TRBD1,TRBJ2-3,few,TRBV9,CASSEQGATSTDTQYF,TGTGCCAGCAGCGAACAGGGGGCCACTAGCACAGATACGCAGTATTTT
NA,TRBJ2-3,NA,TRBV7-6,CASSDSPRVANTDTQYF,TGTGCCAGCAGCGATAGTCCCCGGGTCGCTAATACAGATACGCAGTATTTT
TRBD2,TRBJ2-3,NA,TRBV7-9,CASSPSRTSGGTDTQYF,TGTGCCAGCAGCCCCTCTCGGACTAGCGGAGGCACAGATACGCAGTATTTT
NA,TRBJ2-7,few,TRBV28,CASSRVVGLSYEQYF,TGTGCCAGCAGCCGAGTTGTGGGGCTCTCCTACGAGCAGTACTTC
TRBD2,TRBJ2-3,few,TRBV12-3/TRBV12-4,CASRTGTSGLGAQYF,TGTGCCAGCAGAACCGGGACTAGCGGCCTCGGGGCGCAGTATTTT
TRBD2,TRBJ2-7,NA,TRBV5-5,CASSLVASGSSFYEQYF,TGTGCCAGCAGCTTGGTGGCTAGCGGGAGTTCCTTCTACGAGCAGTACTTC
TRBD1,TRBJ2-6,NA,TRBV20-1,CSARAPGQGASGANVLTF,TGCAGTGCTAGAGCTCCGGGACAGGGGGCAAGTGGGGCCAACGTCCTGACTTTC
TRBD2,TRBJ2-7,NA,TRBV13,CASRARGENFYEQYF,TGTGCCAGCAGGGCACGGGGGGAAAATTTCTACGAGCAGTACTTC
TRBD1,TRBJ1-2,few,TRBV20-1,CSAKPGTAYGYTF,TGCAGTGCAAAACCGGGGACAGCGTATGGCTACACCTTC
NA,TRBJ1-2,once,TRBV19,CASRKRGLGAKYYGYTF,TGTGCCAGCCGGAAGAGGGGCTTGGGGGCGAAGTACTATGGCTACACCTTC
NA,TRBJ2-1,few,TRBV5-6,CASSPSGAVVQFF,TGTGCCAGCAGTCCCTCCGGGGCGGTTGTGCAGTTCTTC
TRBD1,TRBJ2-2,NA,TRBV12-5,CASGGQGASGELFF,TGTGCTAGCGGAGGACAGGGGGCTTCCGGGGAGCTGTTTTTT
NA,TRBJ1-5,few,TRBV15,CATSFGQLGNQPQHF,TGTGCCACCAGCTTTGGACAGTTAGGAAATCAGCCCCAGCATTTT
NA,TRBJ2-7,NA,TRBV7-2,CASSFLGYRSYEQYF,TGTGCCAGCAGCTTTCTGGGGTATAGATCCTACGAGCAGTACTTC
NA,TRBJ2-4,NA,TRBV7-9,CARGGVAKNIQYF,TGTGCCAGAGGGGGGGTAGCCAAAAACATTCAGTACTTC
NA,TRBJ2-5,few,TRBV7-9,CACSLVGVRETQYF,TGTGCCTGCAGCTTAGTTGGGGTACGGGAGACCCAGTACTTC